This T cell receptor beta chain stems from a study of prognosis after radiotherapy for stage I lung cancer. Across the whole study: Aged roughly 53 to 90 years, with a median of around 74 years, the patients were roughly 14 men and five or six women.

On this clonotype itself: This may come from a read error, since a much larger clone is one base off.

TCR beta CDR3 was amplified from genomic DNA by two-round multiplex PCR. The authors ran first-round PCR with primers specific to each TRBV and TRBJ gene. TCRdb ran MiXCR on the multiplex PCR reads and lists one entry per CDR3 protein. In the table there are about 59,000 distinct CDR3 sequences, 26% of which are singletons. The CDR3 is 16 residues long. Germline V gene sequence: CDR1 MNHEY, CDR2 SVGAGI. This specimen was PBMCs, taken before or after stereotactic body radiation therapy (not recorded which). This chain joins TRBV6-5 and TRBJ2-3, with 9 bases matching TRBD2. This TCR derives from a donor aged 50 or older with non-small cell lung cancer. CDR3 residues: CVSSYRGGGAADTQYF. Written as DNA, the CDR3 is TGTGTCAGCAGTTACCGGGGCGGGGGGGCGGCAGATACGCAGTATTTT.